The TCR beta chain described here comes from a study of T cell responses to AZD1222 COVID-19 vaccine. The length of the CDR3 is 18 residues. V was pared by 6 bases and J by 0 bases, with 12 bases of the junction left unmatched. Germline V lookup: CDR1 MDHEN, CDR2 SYDVKM. Measured with immunoSEQ multiplex PCR; TCRdb has only the in-frame clones, and not every one. Here the sample spans roughly 190,000 clones, roughly nine tenths being singletons. This receptor was taken from an adult who received the AZD1222 COVID-19 vaccine. This material consisted of peripheral blood, taken 28 days after the second AZD1222 dose. The chain joins TRBV28 to TRBJ2-1; 9 bases match TRBD2. CDR3 sequence: CASSQLAGPPSSYNEQFF. CDR3 nucleotides: TGTGCCAGCAGCCAGCTAGCGGGACCACCAAGCTCCTACAATGAGCAGTTCTTC.